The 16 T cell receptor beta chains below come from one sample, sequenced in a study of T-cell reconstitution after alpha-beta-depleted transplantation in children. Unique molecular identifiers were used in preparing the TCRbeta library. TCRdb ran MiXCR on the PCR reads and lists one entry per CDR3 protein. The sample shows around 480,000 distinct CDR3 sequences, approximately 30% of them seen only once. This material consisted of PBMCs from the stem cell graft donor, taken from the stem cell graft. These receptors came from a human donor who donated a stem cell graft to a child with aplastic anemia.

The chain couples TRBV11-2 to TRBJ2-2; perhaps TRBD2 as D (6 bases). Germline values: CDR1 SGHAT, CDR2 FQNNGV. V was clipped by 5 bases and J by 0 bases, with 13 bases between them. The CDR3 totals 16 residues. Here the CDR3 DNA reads TGTGCCAGCAGCCTGATGCGGGGCCCGAACACCGGGGAGCTGTTTTTT. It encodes CASSLMRGPNTGELFF.

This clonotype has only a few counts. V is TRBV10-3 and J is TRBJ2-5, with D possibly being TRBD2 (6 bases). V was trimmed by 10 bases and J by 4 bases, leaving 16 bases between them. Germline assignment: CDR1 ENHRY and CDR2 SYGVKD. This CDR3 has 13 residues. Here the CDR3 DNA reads TGTGCCACCTCCGAGGAGGGCAGAGAGACCCAGTACTTC. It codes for CATSEEGRETQYF.

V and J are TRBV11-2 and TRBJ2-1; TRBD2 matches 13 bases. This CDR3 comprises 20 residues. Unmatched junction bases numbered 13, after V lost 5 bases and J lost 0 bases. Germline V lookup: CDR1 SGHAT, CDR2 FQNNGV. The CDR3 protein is CASSRASGLAGSPSYNEQFF. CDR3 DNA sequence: TGTGCCAGCAGCCGTGCGTCGGGACTAGCGGGAAGTCCCTCCTACAATGAGCAGTTCTTC.

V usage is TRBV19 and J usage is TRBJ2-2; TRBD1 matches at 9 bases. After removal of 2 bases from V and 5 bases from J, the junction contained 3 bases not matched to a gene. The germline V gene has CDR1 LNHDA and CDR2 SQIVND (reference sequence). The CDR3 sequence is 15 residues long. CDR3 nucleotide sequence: TGTGCCAGTAGTATAAGGGGACAGGGTACCGGGGAGCTGTTTTTT. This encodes CASSIRGQGTGELFF.

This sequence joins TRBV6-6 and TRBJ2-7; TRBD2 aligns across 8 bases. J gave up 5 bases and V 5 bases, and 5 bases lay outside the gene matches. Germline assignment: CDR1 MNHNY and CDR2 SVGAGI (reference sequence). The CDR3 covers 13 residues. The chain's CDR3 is CASSPRGGHEQYV. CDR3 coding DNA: TGTGCCAGCAGTCCCCGGGGGGGACACGAGCAGTACGTC.

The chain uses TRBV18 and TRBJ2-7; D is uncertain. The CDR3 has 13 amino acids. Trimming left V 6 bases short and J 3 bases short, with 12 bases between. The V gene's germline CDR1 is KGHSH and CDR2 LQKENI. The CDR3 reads CASSNQVIYEQYV. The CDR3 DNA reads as TGTGCCAGCTCCAACCAGGTTATCTACGAGCAGTACGTC.

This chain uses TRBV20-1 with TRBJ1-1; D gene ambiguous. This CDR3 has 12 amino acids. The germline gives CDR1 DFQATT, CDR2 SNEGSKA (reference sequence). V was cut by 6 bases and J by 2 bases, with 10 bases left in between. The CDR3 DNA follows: TGCAGTGCCGAAACACTCAACACTGAAGCTTTCTTT. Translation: CSAETLNTEAFF.

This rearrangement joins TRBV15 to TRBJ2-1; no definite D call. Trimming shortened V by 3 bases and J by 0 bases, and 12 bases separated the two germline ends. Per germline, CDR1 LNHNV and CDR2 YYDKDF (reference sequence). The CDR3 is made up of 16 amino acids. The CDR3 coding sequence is TGTGCCACCAGCAGCTCAAATGGCGGCTCCTACAATGAGCAGTTCTTC. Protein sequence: CATSSSNGGSYNEQFF.

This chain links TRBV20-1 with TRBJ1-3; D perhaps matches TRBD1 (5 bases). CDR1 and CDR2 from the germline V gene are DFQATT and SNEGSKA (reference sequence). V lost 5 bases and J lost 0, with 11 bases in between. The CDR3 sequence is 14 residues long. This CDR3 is CSALKGRSGNTIYF. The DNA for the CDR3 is TGCAGTGCTCTAAAGGGACGCTCTGGAAACACCATATATTTT.

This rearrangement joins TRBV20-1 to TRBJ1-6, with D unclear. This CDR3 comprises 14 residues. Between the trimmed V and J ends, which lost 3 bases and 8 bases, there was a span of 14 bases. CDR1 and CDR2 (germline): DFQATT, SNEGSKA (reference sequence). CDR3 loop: CSARLRVGDSPLHF. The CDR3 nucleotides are TGCAGTGCTAGGCTTCGGGTTGGGGATTCACCCCTCCACTTT.

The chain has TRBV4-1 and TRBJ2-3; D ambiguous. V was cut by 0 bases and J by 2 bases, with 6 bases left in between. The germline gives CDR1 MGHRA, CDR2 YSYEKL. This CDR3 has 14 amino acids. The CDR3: CASSQDLNTDTQYF. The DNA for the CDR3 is TGCGCCAGCAGCCAAGATCTGAACACAGATACGCAGTATTTT.

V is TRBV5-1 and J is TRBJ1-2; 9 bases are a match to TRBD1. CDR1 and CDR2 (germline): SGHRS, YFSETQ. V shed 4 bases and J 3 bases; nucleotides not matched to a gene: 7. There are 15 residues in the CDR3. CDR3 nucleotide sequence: TGCGCCAGCAGCGTGGGGACAGGGATTTACTATGGCTACACCTTC. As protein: CASSVGTGIYYGYTF.

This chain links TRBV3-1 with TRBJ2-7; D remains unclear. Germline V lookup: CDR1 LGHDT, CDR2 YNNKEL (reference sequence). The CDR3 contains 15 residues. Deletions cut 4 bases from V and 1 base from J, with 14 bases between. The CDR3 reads CASSRYPGRSYEQYF. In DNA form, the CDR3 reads TGTGCCAGCAGCCGATATCCCGGACGGTCCTACGAGCAGTACTTC.

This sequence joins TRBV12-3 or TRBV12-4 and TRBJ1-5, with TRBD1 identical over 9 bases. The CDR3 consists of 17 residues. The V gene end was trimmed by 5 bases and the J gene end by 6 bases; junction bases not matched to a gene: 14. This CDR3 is CASSPRSGTGWGQPQHF. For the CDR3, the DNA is TGTGCCAGCAGTCCCAGATCCGGGACAGGGTGGGGTCAGCCCCAGCATTTT.

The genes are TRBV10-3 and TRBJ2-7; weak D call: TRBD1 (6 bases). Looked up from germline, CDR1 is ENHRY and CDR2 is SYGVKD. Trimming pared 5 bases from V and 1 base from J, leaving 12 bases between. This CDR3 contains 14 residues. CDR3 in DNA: TGTGCCATCAGTACCGGACAGTCATCCTACGAGCAGTACTTC. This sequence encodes CAISTGQSSYEQYF.

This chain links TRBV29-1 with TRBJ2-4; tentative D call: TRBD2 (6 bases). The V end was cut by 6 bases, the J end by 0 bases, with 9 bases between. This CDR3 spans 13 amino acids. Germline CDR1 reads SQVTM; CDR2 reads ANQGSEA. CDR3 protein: CSVGLLAKNIQYF. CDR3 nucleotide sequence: TGCAGCGTAGGACTACTAGCCAAAAACATTCAGTACTTC. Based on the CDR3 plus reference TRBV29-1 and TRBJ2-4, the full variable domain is SAVISQKPSRDICQRGTSLTIQCQVDSQVTMMFWYRQQPGQSLTLIATANQGSEATYESGFVIDKFPISRPNLTFSTLTVSNMSPEDSSIYLCSVGLLAKNIQYFGAGTRLSVL.